This T cell receptor beta chain was identified during a study of T cell responses to AZD1222 COVID-19 vaccine (dated by TCRdb to the early 2020s). Describing the broader study: AZD1222 recipients with second doses at about 4 weeks or about 12 weeks were pooled, because spike-specific TCR depth and breadth did not differ between schedules. TCR sequencing was performed for over 230 trial participants, of whom around 210 were given two doses of AZD1222 and about 25 were given two doses of MenACWY control vaccine. Trial participants were enrolled by age into subgroups of 18-55, 56-69 and 70-plus years, and around 150, 28 and 57 TCR-sequenced participants, respectively, were included in these subgroups. Summary of the overall study and its limitations: Because no day 14 peak-response samples were available, the repertoires could be characterized only after the peak T cell response. Conclusions about previously exposed vaccinees are limited because only a handful of AZD1222 recipients were SARS-CoV-2 seropositive at baseline. A significant rise in spike-specific TCR breadth and depth was observed after two AZD1222 doses relative to day 0 and relative to MenACWY recipients. Vaccine-associated CD4 TCRs spanned the whole spike protein, with dominant responses in regions 160-218 and 743-854. The 56-69-year group was small, and its depth increase did not reach significance, likely because of low power. Most participants were white British and females outnumbered males, and the authors suggested that clonal diversity may have been underestimated. Reportedly, close to half of the unique spike-specific TCRs recognized epitopes lying outside the regions that are mutated in the B.1.351 and B.1.1.7 variants.

The CDR3 regions of human TCRbeta chains were subjected to immunosequencing. The original pipeline was this. TCRs in the repertoires were compared against a reference library of SARS-CoV-2-specific TCRs that had been generated with the MIRA antigen-specificity platform. Breadth was defined as the fraction of unique TCRs that were SARS-CoV-2-associated, and depth was defined as the fraction of total T cells that were SARS-CoV-2-associated. Using the MIRA data, every spike-specific TCR was mapped to the spike region that the TCR reacted to and assigned to either a CD4 or a CD8 class. Log10-transformed breadth and depth values were compared by one-way ANOVA with Sidak's multiple comparisons tests. In TCRdb, the immuneACCESS table is reduced to in-frame sequences with V and J assigned. These tables do not hold every clone; where another copy was compared, an unresolved V gene accounts for under half, and the others remain unexplained. The DNA was the basis for D and trimming; V, J and clone size are from that table. The sample profile shows about 140,000 clones; approximately 83% of them were found once. Roughly 8% of the sample lies in the top ten.

What the time point label conveys for this sample: baseline before first vaccination. Samples from vaccinated people were obtained from the UK trials COV001 and COV002, which included a single-blind randomized controlled phase 2/3 trial of AZD1222 (ChAdOx1 nCoV-19) in healthy adults. Trial participant PBMC samples were collected at day 0 and day 28 after the second dose for TCRbeta chain sequencing. For this clone: Its antigen is currently not known. Nothing much larger sits one base from this clone, and base qualities are not available.

The CDR3 starts with the cysteine, ends with the phenylalanine, and has 12 residues. The kept DNA is CDR3 alone, 36 bases in frame from the first base. Cut back by 6 bases and 10 bases, the V and J ends lie 13 bases apart. Reading the germline V gene gives CDR1 SGHDN and CDR2 FVKESK. Rearrangement joined TRBV14 to TRBJ2-1, with TRBD2 tentatively as D gene (5 bases match). This clonotype originated in an adult in good health. The material sequenced was peripheral blood, taken on day 0 of AZD1222 vaccination. The DNA reads TGTGCCAGCAGGCATGAAGGGAGAGAGCAGTTCTTC. Translated, this gives CASRHEGREQFF.